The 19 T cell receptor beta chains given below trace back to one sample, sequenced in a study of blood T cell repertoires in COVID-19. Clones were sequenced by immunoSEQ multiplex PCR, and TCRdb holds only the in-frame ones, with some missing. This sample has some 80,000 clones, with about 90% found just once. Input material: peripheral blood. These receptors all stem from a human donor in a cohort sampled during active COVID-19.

The DNA of the CDR3 is TGTGCCAGCAGCTTAGCTACAGGGGAAAGGGCTGGCTACACCTTC. Translation: CASSLATGERAGYTF. The chain employs TRBV7-9 and TRBJ1-2; 7 bases align to TRBD1. The CDR3 length is 15 residues. The germline gives CDR1 SEHNR, CDR2 FQNEAQ (reference sequence). V lost 0 bases and J lost 7; bases outside the gene matches: 8. The full variable domain, rest sourced from reference TRBV7-9 and TRBJ1-2, is DTGVSQNPRHKITKRGQNVTFRCDPISEHNRLYWYRQTLGQGPEFLTYFQNEAQLEKSRLLSDRFSAERPKGSFSTLEIQRTEQGDSAMYLCASSLATGERAGYTFGSGTRLTVV.

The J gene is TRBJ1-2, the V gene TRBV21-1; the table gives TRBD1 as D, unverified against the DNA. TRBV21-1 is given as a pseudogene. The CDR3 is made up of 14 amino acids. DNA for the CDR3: TGTGCCAGCAGCAAAAACAAGGGGAACTATGGCTACACCTTC. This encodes CASSKNKGNYGYTF.

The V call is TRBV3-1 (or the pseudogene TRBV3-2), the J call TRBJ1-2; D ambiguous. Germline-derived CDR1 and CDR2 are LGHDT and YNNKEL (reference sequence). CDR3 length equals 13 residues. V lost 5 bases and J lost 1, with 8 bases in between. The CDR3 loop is CASSDGNNYGYTF. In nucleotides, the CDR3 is TGTGCCAGCAGCGACGGGAATAACTATGGCTACACCTTC.

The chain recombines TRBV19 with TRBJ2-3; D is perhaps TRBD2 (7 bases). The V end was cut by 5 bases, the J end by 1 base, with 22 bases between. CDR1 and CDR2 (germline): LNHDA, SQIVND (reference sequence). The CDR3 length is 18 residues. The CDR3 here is CASSPTLPRGARTDTQYF. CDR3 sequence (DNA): TGTGCCAGTAGTCCAACCCTCCCTCGGGGGGCCCGCACAGATACGCAGTATTTT.

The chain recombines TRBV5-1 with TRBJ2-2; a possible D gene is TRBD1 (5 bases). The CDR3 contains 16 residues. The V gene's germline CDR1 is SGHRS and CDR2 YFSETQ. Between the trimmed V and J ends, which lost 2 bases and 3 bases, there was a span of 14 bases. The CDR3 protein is CASSFPGNSDTGELFF. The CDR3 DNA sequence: TGCGCCAGCAGCTTCCCAGGGAACTCCGACACCGGGGAGCTGTTTTTT.

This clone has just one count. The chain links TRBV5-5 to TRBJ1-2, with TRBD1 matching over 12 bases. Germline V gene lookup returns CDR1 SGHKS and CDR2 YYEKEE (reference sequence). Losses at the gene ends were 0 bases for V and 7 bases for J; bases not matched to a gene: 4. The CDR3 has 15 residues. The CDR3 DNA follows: TGTGCCAGCAGCTTGGCCCAGGGACAGGGGGCTGGCTACACCTTC. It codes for CASSLAQGQGAGYTF.

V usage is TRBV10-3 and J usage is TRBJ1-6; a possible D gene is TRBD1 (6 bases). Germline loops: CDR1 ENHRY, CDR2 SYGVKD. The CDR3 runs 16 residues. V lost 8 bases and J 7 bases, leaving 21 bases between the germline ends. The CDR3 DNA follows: TGTGCCATCGAACTATGGAGGGGGGGGTACAATTCACCCCTCCACTTT. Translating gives CAIELWRGGYNSPLHF.

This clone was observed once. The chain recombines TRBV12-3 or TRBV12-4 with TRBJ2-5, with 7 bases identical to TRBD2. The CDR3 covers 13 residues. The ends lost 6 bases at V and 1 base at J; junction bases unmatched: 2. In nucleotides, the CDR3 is TGTGCCAGCAGAGCGGGATCCCAAGAGACCCAGTACTTC. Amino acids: CASRAGSQETQYF.

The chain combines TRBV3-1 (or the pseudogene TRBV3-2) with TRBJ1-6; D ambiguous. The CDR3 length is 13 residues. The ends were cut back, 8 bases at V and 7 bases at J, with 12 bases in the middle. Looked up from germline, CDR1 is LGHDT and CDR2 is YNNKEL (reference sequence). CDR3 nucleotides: TGTGCCAGCGTTCAAGCGGGCAATTCACCCCTCCACTTT. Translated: CASVQAGNSPLHF.

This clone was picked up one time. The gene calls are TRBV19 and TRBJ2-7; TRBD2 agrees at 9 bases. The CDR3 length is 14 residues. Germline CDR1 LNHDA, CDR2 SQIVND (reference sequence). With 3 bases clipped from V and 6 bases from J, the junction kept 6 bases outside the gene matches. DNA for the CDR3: TGTGCCAGTAGTATGAATAGCGGGAGTTTCGAGCAGTACTTC. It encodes CASSMNSGSFEQYF. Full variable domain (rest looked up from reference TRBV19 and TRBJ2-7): DGGITQSPKYLFRKEGQNVTLSCEQNLNHDAMYWYRQDPGQGLRLIYYSQIVNDFQKGDIAEGYSVSREKKESFPLTVTSAQKNPTAFYLCASSMNSGSFEQYFGPGTRLTVT.

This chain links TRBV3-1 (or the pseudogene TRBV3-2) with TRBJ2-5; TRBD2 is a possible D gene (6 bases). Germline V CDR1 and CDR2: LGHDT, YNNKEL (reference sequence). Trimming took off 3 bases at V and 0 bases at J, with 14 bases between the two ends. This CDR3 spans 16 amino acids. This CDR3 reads CASSHAQGGNQETQYF. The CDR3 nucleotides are TGTGCCAGCAGCCATGCGCAGGGAGGAAACCAAGAGACCCAGTACTTC.

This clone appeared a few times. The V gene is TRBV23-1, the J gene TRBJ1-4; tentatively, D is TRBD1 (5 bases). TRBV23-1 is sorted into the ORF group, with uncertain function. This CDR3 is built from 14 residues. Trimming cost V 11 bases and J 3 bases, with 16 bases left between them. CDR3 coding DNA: TGCGCCCCTACCTTCGGGGGGGCTAATGAAAAACTGTTTTTT. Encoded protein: CAPTFGGANEKLFF.

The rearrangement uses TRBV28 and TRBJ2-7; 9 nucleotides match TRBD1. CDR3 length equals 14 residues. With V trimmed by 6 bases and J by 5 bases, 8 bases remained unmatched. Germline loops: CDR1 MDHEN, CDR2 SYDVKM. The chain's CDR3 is CASSGTGRRNEQYF. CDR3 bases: TGTGCCAGCAGCGGGACAGGGCGTAGAAACGAGCAGTACTTC.

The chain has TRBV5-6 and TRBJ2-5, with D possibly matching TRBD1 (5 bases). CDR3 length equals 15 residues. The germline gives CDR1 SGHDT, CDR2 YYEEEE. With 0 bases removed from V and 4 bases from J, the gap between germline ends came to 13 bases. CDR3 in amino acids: CASSLDTGWTETQYF. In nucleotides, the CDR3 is TGTGCCAGCAGCTTGGATACAGGCTGGACAGAGACCCAGTACTTC. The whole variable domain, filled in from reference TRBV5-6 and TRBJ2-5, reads DAGVTQSPTHLIKTRGQQVTLRCSPKSGHDTVSWYQQALGQGPQFIFQYYEEEERQRGNFPDRFSGHQFPNYSSELNVNALLLGDSALYLCASSLDTGWTETQYFGPGTRLLVL.

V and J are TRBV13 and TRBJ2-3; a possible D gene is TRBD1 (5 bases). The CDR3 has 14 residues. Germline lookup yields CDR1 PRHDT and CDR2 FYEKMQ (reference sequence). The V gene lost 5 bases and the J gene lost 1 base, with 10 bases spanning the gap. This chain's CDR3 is CASSPLRGTDTQYF. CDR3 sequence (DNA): TGTGCCAGCAGCCCCCTCAGGGGCACAGATACGCAGTATTTT.

CDR3 DNA: TGCGCCAGCAGCCCGGGACTTAACTCCTACGAGCAGTACTTC. Encoded protein: CASSPGLNSYEQYF. The genes are TRBV5-1 and TRBJ2-7; weak D call: TRBD2 (6 bases). V gave up 4 bases and J gave up 0 bases, with 11 bases separating them. Germline V gene lookup returns CDR1 SGHRS and CDR2 YFSETQ. The CDR3 sequence is 14 residues long. Combining the CDR3 with reference TRBV5-1 and TRBJ2-7 gives the whole variable domain KAGVTQTPRYLIKTRGQQVTLSCSPISGHRSVSWYQQTPGQGLQFLFEYFSETQRNKGNFPGRFSGRQFSNSRSEMNVSTLELGDSALYLCASSPGLNSYEQYFGPGTRLTVT.

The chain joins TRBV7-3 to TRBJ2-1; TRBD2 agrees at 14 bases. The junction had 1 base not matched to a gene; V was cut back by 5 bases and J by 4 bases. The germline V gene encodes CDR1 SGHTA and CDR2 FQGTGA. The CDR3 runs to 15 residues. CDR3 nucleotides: TGTGCCAGCAGCCGGACTAGCGGGAGGTACAATGAGCAGTTCTTC. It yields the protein CASSRTSGRYNEQFF.

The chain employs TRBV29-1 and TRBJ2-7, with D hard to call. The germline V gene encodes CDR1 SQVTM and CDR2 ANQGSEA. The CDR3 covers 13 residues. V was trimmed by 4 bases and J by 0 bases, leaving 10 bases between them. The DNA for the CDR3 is TGCAGCGTTGTAGGTTCTAGCTCCTACGAGCAGTACTTC. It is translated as CSVVGSSSYEQYF.

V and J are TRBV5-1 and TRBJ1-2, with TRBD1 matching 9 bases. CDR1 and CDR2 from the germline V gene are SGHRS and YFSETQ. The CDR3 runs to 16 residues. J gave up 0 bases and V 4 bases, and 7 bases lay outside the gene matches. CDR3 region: CASSPGGDRANYGYTF. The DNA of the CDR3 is TGCGCCAGCAGCCCCGGGGGGGACAGGGCTAACTATGGCTACACCTTC.